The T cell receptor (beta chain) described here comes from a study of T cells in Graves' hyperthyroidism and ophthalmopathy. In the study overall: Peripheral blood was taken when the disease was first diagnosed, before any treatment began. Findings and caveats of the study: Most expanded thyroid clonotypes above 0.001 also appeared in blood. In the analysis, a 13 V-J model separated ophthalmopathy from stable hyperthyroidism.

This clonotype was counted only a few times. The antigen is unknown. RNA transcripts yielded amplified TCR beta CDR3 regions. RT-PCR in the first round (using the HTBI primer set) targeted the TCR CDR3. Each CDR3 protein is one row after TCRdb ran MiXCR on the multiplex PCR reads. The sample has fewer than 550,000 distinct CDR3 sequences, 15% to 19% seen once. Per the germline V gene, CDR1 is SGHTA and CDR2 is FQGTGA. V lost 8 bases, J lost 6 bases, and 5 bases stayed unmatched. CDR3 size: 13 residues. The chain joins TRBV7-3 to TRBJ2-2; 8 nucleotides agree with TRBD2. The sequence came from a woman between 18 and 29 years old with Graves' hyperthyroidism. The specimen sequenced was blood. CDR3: CASSREGAGELFF. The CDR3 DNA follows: TGTGCCAGCTCACGGGAGGGCGCCGGGGAGCTGTTTTTT.